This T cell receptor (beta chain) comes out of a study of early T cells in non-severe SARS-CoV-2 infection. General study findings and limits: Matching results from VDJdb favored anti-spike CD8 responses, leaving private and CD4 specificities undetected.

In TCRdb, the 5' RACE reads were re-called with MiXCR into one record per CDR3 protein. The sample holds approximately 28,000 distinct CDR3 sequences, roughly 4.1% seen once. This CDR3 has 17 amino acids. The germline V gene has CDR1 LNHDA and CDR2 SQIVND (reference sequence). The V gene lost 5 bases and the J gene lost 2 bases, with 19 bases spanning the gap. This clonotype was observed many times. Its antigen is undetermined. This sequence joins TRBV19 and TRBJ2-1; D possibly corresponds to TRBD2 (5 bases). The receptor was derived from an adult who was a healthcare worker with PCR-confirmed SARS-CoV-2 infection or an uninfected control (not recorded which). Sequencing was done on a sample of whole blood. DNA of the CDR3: TGTGCCAGTAGTCCAGATTCGATAGCGTCAACCTACAATGAGCAGTTCTTC. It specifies CASSPDSIASTYNEQFF.